The 23 T cell receptor beta chains below come from one sample, sequenced in a study of cytomegalovirus exposure and HLA in healthy donors. The study ran its PCR with 60 Vbeta and 13 Jbeta primers. Clones were read by immunoSEQ multiplex PCR, and TCRdb kept only the in-frame ones, dropping some. The data hold more than 130,000 clones, with 73% observed a single time. The specimen was PBMCs. The source is a human donor in good health.

This clone was picked up one time. The CDR3 is CASRQQGANYGYTF. DNA of the CDR3: TGTGCCAGCAGACAACAGGGGGCTAACTATGGCTACACCTTC. The chain couples TRBV6-1 to TRBJ1-2, with 8 bases aligning to TRBD1. Germline V CDR1 and CDR2: MNHNS, SASEGT. J lost 0 bases, V lost 6 bases, and 3 bases had no gene match. CDR3 length: 14 residues.

This clone was observed a handful of times. V and J are TRBV25-1 and TRBJ2-3; the match to TRBD2 covers 8 bases. The CDR3 runs to 13 residues. Trimming removed 3 bases from V and 8 bases from J; junction bases left unmatched: 4. In germline, CDR1 is MGHDK, CDR2 SYGVNS. The CDR3 coding sequence is TGTGCCAGCAGTGACTACCTAGCGGGTACGCAGTATTTT. Residues: CASSDYLAGTQYF.

This chain links TRBV6-5 with TRBJ2-7, with D unresolved. V gave up 4 bases and J gave up 0 bases, with 13 bases separating them. Germline V gene data show CDR1 as MNHEY and CDR2 as SVGAGI. CDR3 size: 15 residues. The CDR3 sequence is CASSSRHPPSYEQYF. CDR3 DNA: TGTGCCAGCAGTTCGCGACACCCTCCCTCCTACGAGCAGTACTTC.

As for this clone: One end of the junction fails to match germline, which may point to a read error. This chain joins TRBV7-9 and TRBJ1-2; D unclear. The CDR3 runs 16 residues. Germline lookup yields CDR1 SEHNR and CDR2 FQNEAQ (reference sequence). This CDR3 is CAGSYRGQELNYGYTF. CDR3 coding DNA: TGTGCCGGCAGCTACCGAGGGCAGGAACTAAACTATGGCTACACCTTC. The full variable domain, in which reference TRBV7-9 and TRBJ1-2 provide the parts outside the CDR3, is DTGVSQNPRHKITKRGQNVTFRCDPISEHNRLYWYRQTLGQGPEFLTYFQNEAQLEKSRLLSDRFSAERPKGSFSTLEIQRTEQGDSAMYLCAGSYRGQELNYGYTFGSGTRLTVV.

The CDR3 DNA is TGTGCCAGCAGTGAAAGGAGAGATCAGCCCCAGCATTTT. It codes for CASSERRDQPQHF. The rearrangement links TRBV6-1 to TRBJ1-5; unclear D gene. The CDR3 is made up of 13 amino acids. Between the trimmed V and J ends, which lost 2 bases and 5 bases, there was a span of 7 bases. Germline CDR1 MNHNS, CDR2 SASEGT.

This chain links TRBV9 with TRBJ1-2; weak D call: TRBD1 (5 bases). The CDR3 totals 15 residues. V lost 3 bases to trimming and J lost 4 bases, with 16 bases between them. Germline V gene lookup returns CDR1 SGDLS and CDR2 YYNGEE. The CDR3 region has the DNA TGTGCCAGCAGCGATCAGATCGGGGGTAGCTATGGCTACACCTTC. It encodes CASSDQIGGSYGYTF.

In DNA, the CDR3 is TGTGCCAGCAGCGCGAGGACAGGTGGATCCTACGAGCAGTACTTC. This codes for CASSARTGGSYEQYF. The J gene is TRBJ2-7, the V gene TRBV9; 7 nucleotides line up with TRBD1. After removal of 3 bases from V and 1 base from J, the junction contained 7 bases not matched to a gene. This CDR3 spans 15 amino acids. Germline CDR1 reads SGDLS; CDR2 reads YYNGEE.

This clone has only a few counts. The chain is built from TRBV5-6 and TRBJ1-1; TRBD1 matches 9 bases. Per the germline V gene, CDR1 is SGHDT and CDR2 is YYEEEE. This CDR3 has 14 amino acids. The ends lost 6 bases at V and 4 bases at J; junction bases unmatched: 7. DNA for the CDR3: TGTGCCAGCAACCCACAGGGGGCAGGCACTGAAGCTTTCTTT. This translates into CASNPQGAGTEAFF.

This clone was recorded once. The CDR3 nucleotides are TGTGCCAGCAGCTTAGGAGGGCTCGGTAAGGGCTACACCTTC. Translation gives CASSLGGLGKGYTF. This sequence joins TRBV7-9 and TRBJ1-2; unclear D gene. The CDR3 length is 14 residues. CDR1 and CDR2 from the germline V gene are SEHNR and FQNEAQ (reference sequence). The V end was cut by 1 base, the J end by 8 bases, with 14 bases between. Full variable domain (outside the CDR3, taken from reference TRBV7-9 and TRBJ1-2): DTGVSQNPRHKITKRGQNVTFRCDPISEHNRLYWYRQTLGQGPEFLTYFQNEAQLEKSRLLSDRFSAERPKGSFSTLEIQRTEQGDSAMYLCASSLGGLGKGYTFGSGTRLTVV.

The chain joins TRBV10-1 to TRBJ2-1, with a weak D call TRBD1 (6 bases). Germline CDR1 and CDR2: WNHNN and SYGVQD (reference sequence). V dropped 4 bases and J dropped 4 bases, with 8 bases sitting between them. The CDR3 runs 13 residues. The CDR3 DNA reads as TGCGCCAGCAGTGGGGGACAATACAATGAGCAGTTCTTC. This sequence encodes CASSGGQYNEQFF.

The rearrangement joins TRBV6-6 to TRBJ2-1, with 9 bases fitting TRBD2. From germline, CDR1 is MNHNY and CDR2 SVGAGI (reference sequence). Trimming at V came to 7 bases and at J to 8 bases, leaving 12 bases not matched to a gene. This CDR3 spans 15 amino acids. CDR3 DNA sequence: TGTGCCAGCACCCAAGGGGCGGGAGGGCCCCATGAGCAGTTCTTC. Encoded protein: CASTQGAGGPHEQFF.

The chain carries TRBV25-1 and TRBJ2-5; D call uncertain. The assigned J gene may be wrong: the sequence end matches TRBJ2-7 better. Germline V gene data show CDR1 as MGHDK and CDR2 as SYGVNS. The CDR3 spans 11 residues. CDR3 nucleotides: TGTGCCAGCAGTTCTTTTTACGAGCAGTACTTC. Its protein product is CASSSFYEQYF.

V is TRBV28 and J is TRBJ2-1; a possible D gene is TRBD1 (6 bases). Looked up from germline, CDR1 is MDHEN and CDR2 is SYDVKM. V was clipped by 6 bases and J by 8 bases, with 17 bases between them. The CDR3 extends over 14 amino acids. CDR3 amino acids: CASSLGNRVDEQFF. As DNA, the CDR3 is TGTGCCAGCAGCTTGGGGAACAGGGTCGATGAGCAGTTCTTC.

This clone has more than one count but fewer than ten. The gene calls are TRBV30 and TRBJ1-2, with a weak D call TRBD1 (6 bases). Between the trimmed V and J ends, which lost 1 base and 5 bases, there was a span of 11 bases. CDR1 GTSNPN and CDR2 SVGIG come from the germline V gene (reference sequence). The CDR3 runs to 13 residues. The CDR3 DNA reads as TGTGCCTGGAGTGCCGGGACAACATATGGCTACACCTTC. It translates to CAWSAGTTYGYTF.

This chain connects TRBV29-1 to TRBJ1-1; perhaps TRBD1 as D (6 bases). V lost 7 bases, J lost 1 base, and 10 bases lay in between. The germline V gene encodes CDR1 SQVTM and CDR2 ANQGSEA. This CDR3 is built from 12 residues. The CDR3 nucleotides are TGCAGCGATCTGACAGGGAACACTGAAGCTTTCTTT. Amino acids: CSDLTGNTEAFF.

The chain links TRBV15 to TRBJ1-6; D call uncertain. The length of the CDR3 is 17 residues. The germline gives CDR1 LNHNV, CDR2 YYDKDF (reference sequence). V was pared by 0 bases and J by 0 bases, with 9 bases between. The CDR3 region has the DNA TGTGCCACCAGCAGAGATTTCCCGAGCTCCTATAATTCACCCCTCCACTTT. Amino acids: CATSRDFPSSYNSPLHF.

The chain carries TRBV5-6 and TRBJ2-3, with D tentatively TRBD2 (5 bases). The germline V and J ends were trimmed by 6 bases and 4 bases, with 18 bases remaining between them. The CDR3 is 15 residues long. Germline V gene data show CDR1 as SGHDT and CDR2 as YYEEEE. The CDR3 coding sequence is TGTGCCAGCACCTCTGGGAGTAGCTTCGCAGATACGCAGTATTTT. This encodes CASTSGSSFADTQYF.

This clone was seen a single time. V is TRBV5-4 and J is TRBJ1-2; D call uncertain. The germline gives CDR1 SGHNT, CDR2 YYREEE (reference sequence). V was pared by 2 bases and J by 8 bases, with 7 bases between. The CDR3 is made up of 11 amino acids. The CDR3 is CASSFAGGYTF. The CDR3 DNA follows: TGTGCCAGCAGCTTCGCGGGGGGCTACACCTTC.

Details on this clone: The sample holds other DNA sequences that translate to the same CDR3. The rearrangement links TRBV6-5 to TRBJ2-5; the match to TRBD1 covers 7 bases. This CDR3 has 13 residues. With V trimmed by 5 bases and J by 4 bases, 4 bases remained unmatched. In germline, CDR1 is MNHEY, CDR2 SVGAGI. In nucleotides, the CDR3 is TGTGCCAGCAGTCCAGACAGGGTAGAGACCCAGTACTTC. It translates to CASSPDRVETQYF.

This sequence joins TRBV25-1 and TRBJ2-3; TRBD2 aligns across 9 bases. The CDR3 totals 11 residues. Germline V gene lookup returns CDR1 MGHDK and CDR2 SYGVNS. With 10 bases clipped from V and 10 bases from J, the junction kept 6 bases outside the gene matches. The CDR3 sequence: CAIDSGSAQYF. The CDR3 bases are TGTGCCATCGATAGCGGGAGTGCGCAGTATTTT.

V usage is TRBV13 and J usage is TRBJ2-5, with 7 bases identical to TRBD1. The DNA end lines up better with TRBJ2-7; the J call may be wrong. Germline V CDR1 and CDR2: PRHDT, FYEKMQ (reference sequence). The CDR3 has 14 residues. The CDR3 coding sequence is TGTGCCAGCAGCTCCGACAGGGTAGGCTACGAGCAGTACTTC. It encodes CASSSDRVGYEQYF.

This clone came up once. Other nucleotide sequences from this sample produce the same CDR3. The chain uses TRBV28 and TRBJ2-7; 7 bases fit TRBD1. The CDR3 runs 13 residues. CDR1 and CDR2 from the germline V gene are MDHEN and SYDVKM. V lost 3 bases, J lost 4 bases, and 3 bases stayed unmatched. The CDR3 reads CASSFPGGYEQYF. In DNA form, the CDR3 reads TGTGCCAGCAGTTTCCCAGGGGGATACGAGCAGTACTTC.

This sequence joins TRBV5-6 and TRBJ2-1, with D perhaps TRBD2 (6 bases). CDR3 size: 15 residues. Trimming stripped 6 bases from V and 0 bases from J, with 13 bases between. CDR1 is SGHDT and CDR2 is YYEEEE in the germline V gene. CDR3 sequence (DNA): TGTGCCAGCACCTTCGGGGGATTCTCCTACAATGAGCAGTTCTTC. Translated, it gives CASTFGGFSYNEQFF. The full variable domain, completed using reference TRBV5-6 and TRBJ2-1, is DAGVTQSPTHLIKTRGQQVTLRCSPKSGHDTVSWYQQALGQGPQFIFQYYEEEERQRGNFPDRFSGHQFPNYSSELNVNALLLGDSALYLCASTFGGFSYNEQFFGPGTRLTVL.